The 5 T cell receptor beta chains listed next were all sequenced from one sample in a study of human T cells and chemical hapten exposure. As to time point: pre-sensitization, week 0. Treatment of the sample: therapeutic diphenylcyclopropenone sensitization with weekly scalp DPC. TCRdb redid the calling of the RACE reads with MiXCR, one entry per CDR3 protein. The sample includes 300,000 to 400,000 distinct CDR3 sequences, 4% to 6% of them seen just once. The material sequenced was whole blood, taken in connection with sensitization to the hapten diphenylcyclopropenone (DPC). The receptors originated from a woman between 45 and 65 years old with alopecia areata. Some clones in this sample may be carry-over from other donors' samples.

Written as DNA, the CDR3 is TGTGCCAGCAGCTCGGAGAGCAACGCCGGAAACATTCAGTACTTC. It specifies CASSSESNAGNIQYF. The rearrangement joins TRBV5-4 to TRBJ2-4, with D hard to call. The CDR3 has 15 amino acids. CDR1 is SGHNT and CDR2 is YYREEE in the germline V gene (reference sequence). The ends were cut back, 3 bases at V and 6 bases at J, with 16 bases in the middle. Together with reference TRBV5-4 and TRBJ2-4, the CDR3 gives the full variable domain: ETGVTQSPTHLIKTRGQQVTLRCSSQSGHNTVSWYQQALGQGPQFIFQYYREEENGRGNFPPRFSGLQFPNYSSELNVNALELDDSALYLCASSSESNAGNIQYFGAGTRLSVL.

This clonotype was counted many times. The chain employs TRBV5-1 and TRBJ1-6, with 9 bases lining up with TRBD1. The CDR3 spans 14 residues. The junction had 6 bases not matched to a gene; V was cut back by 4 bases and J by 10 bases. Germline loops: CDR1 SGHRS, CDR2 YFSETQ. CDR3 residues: CASSPGQGRSPLHF. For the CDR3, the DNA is TGCGCCAGCAGCCCGGGACAGGGAAGATCACCCCTCCACTTT.

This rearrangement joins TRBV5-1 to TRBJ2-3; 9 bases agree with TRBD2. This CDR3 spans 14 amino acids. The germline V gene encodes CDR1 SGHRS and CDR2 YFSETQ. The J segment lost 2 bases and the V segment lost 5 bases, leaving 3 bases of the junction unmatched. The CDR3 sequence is CASRTSGPTDTQYF. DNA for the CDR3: TGCGCCAGCAGGACTAGCGGACCCACAGATACGCAGTATTTT.

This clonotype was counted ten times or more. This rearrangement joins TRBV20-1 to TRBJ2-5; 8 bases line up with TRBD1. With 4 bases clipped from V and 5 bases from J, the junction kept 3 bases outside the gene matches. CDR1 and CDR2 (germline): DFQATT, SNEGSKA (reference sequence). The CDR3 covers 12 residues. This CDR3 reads CSATDRGETQYF. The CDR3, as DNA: TGCAGTGCTACAGACAGGGGCGAGACCCAGTACTTC.

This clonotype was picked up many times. DNA for the CDR3: TGCAGTGCTATACCTGGCTCAACTAATGAAAAACTGTTTTTT. This encodes CSAIPGSTNEKLFF. J is TRBJ1-4 and V is TRBV20-1; D not resolved. From germline, CDR1 is DFQATT and CDR2 SNEGSKA (reference sequence). The CDR3 is 14 amino acids. V was trimmed by 4 bases and J by 0 bases, leaving 9 bases between them.